This T cell receptor (beta chain) was recorded in a study of blood T cell repertoires in COVID-19. Study details: Sites in the United States, Italy and Spain provided acute and convalescent COVID-19 samples.

This clone was observed a single time. Germline values: CDR1 KGHSH, CDR2 LQKENI. The CDR3 is made up of 13 amino acids. V was cut by 4 bases and J by 3 bases, with 10 bases left in between. Sequenced by immunoSEQ multiplex PCR; TCRdb stores in-frame clones only, minus some. Among more than 250,000 clones listed, approximately 85% were seen once. Specimen: peripheral blood. The V call is TRBV18, the J call TRBJ2-7, with a possible D match to TRBD1 (5 bases). This clonotype was obtained from a human donor in a cohort sampled during active COVID-19. The CDR3 nucleotides read TGTGCCAGCTCACTTGGGGCGGTCTACGAGCAGTACTTC. This sequence encodes CASSLGAVYEQYF.